This T cell receptor (beta chain) was profiled in a study of T cell responses to AZD1222 COVID-19 vaccine. Study results and limitations: Donors, mostly white British, included more females; clonal diversity was possibly underestimated.

This table comes from immunoSEQ multiplex PCR, and its TCRdb copy is limited to in-frame clones, with some not included. The repertoire includes fewer than 110,000 clones, around 87% of them detected once, and about a tenth sits in the top ten. As for this clone: Its specificity is unknown.

Trimming at V came to 5 bases and at J to 4 bases, leaving 8 bases not matched to a gene. CDR1 and CDR2 (germline): SGHVS, FQNEAQ. The length of the CDR3 is 15 residues. This clonotype originated in an adult who received the AZD1222 COVID-19 vaccine. The chain carries TRBV7-8 and TRBJ2-1; 7 positions match TRBD1. This specimen consisted of peripheral blood, obtained 28 days after the second AZD1222 dose. The CDR3 bases are TGTGCCAGCAGCGCTCGACAGGGACCGTACAATGAGCAGTTCTTC. This codes for CASSARQGPYNEQFF. The complete variable domain, with remaining parts taken from reference TRBV7-8 and TRBJ2-1, reads GAGVSQSPRYKVAKRGQDVALRCDPISGHVSLFWYQQALGQGPEFLTYFQNEAQLDKSGLPSDRFFAERPEGSVSTLKIQRTQQEDSAVYLCASSARQGPYNEQFFGPGTRLTVL.